Sequencing of this T cell receptor beta chain was carried out in a study of type 1 and type 2 diabetes patients. At the level of the study: Participants included type 1 and type 2 diabetes patients plus nondiabetic controls. T cells were magnetically sorted from PBMCs as CD4+ or CD8+ subsets. A total of 15 million to 20 million paired-end reads came from the whole study.

Study observations and caveats: Some expanded clones seen only in T1D might occur in additional T2D or control samples.

V was shortened by 5 bases and J by 3 bases, with 8 bases between the two germline ends. The CDR3 contains 12 residues. CDR1 is SGHVS and CDR2 is FQNEAQ in the germline V gene. To note about this clonotype: Its target is unknown.

Genomic DNA was the PCR template. The TCR beta CDR3 region was amplified using 30 forward and 13 reverse primers. TCRdb re-analysed the multiplex PCR reads in MiXCR, keeping a single row per CDR3 protein. This sample has about 250,000 distinct CDR3 sequences; around 47% occur once, and the top ten carry about an eighth. This chain links TRBV7-8 with TRBJ2-7, with no clear D. Specimen: peripheral blood mononuclear cells (PBMCs). The sequence came from a man aged 18 to 29 with type 2 diabetes. The CDR3 DNA sequence: TGTGCCAGCAGCCAAGCCAGCTACGAGCAGTACTTC. Protein: CASSQASYEQYF.